Listed here is a single TCR beta chain. It has no known antigen specificity. These data are taken from a study of monozygotic twins with inflammatory bowel disease (dated by TCRdb to between 2018 and 2021). Notes on the research overall: The full study comprised some 30 monozygotic twin pairs: nine German pairs (four IBD-concordant, five IBD-discordant) and 19 IBD-discordant Danish pairs. Each individual had, on average, about 151 000 unique TCRalpha sequences and 181 000 unique TCRbeta sequences available for analysis. The search for disease-associated traits relied mainly on comparing, within discordant pairs, IBD patients with their genetically identical healthy co-twins. Paper-wide results and their limitations: TCRbeta repertoire diversity, by inverse Simpson index, was decreased in IBD patients compared with their healthy co-twins. Because patients were on differing immunosuppressive treatments, the repertoires may have picked up extra background noise and inter-individual variability. IBD patients shared fewer clonotypes with other individuals than healthy twins did, most markedly in patients showing signs of disease activity. Distinction between different T cell subtypes could not be achieved in the analysis. Concordant and discordant twins showed no difference in repertoire similarity, possibly because of limited statistical power. No single strong signal or clonotype linked to IBD turned up in the results, so the idea that one exists was not supported.

The CDR3 has 17 amino acids, counting the end cysteine and phenylalanine. The DNA sequence is not available. Based on the germline V gene, the CDR1 and CDR2 sequences are LGHNA and YNFKEQ. From each donor, an approximately 2.3 ml peripheral blood sample was drawn into PAXgene tubes and stored at -80 degrees C. Total RNA was isolated from whole blood with the PAXgene blood miRNA kit on an automated QIAcube, without T cell sorting. Deep TCRalpha and TCRbeta repertoire profiling with unique molecular barcoding was performed on peripheral blood of monozygotic twin pairs concordant or discordant for inflammatory bowel disease. Smoking habits were recorded for all twin pairs, and each individual was classified as a current, former or never smoker. Libraries were prepared through 5' RACE. Each TCR library was prepared from about 4,000 ng of total RNA. cDNA was synthesized with SMARTScribe reverse transcriptase in eight separate reactions per sample. During cDNA synthesis, template switching introduced unique molecular identifiers that contained a 6-nucleotide sample barcode. Two nested PCRs of about 16 and 10 cycles amplified the TCRalpha and TCRbeta cDNA, and bead purification followed each PCR. Before amplification, cDNA was treated with uracil DNA-glycosylase and purified using the QIAquick PCR purification kit. The second PCR added Illumina TruSeq-compatible adapters along with sample-specific barcodes. TapeStation and Qubit were used to check library quality and concentration, and 5 to 6 ng of each library went into the pool. Sequencing of the pooled libraries was done on an Illumina HiSeq2500 single-index Rapid Run using custom sequencing primers and 2 x 100 bp reads. The study's own analysis went as follows. PCR and sequencing errors were corrected by UMI-based consensus assembly using MiGEC version 1.2.6. MiXCR version 2.1.1 handled V(D)J alignment, clonotype assembly and CDR3 extraction. To normalise gene usage, clonotype sharing and MAIT/NKT TCR abundance, the analysis used the top 1000, 10 000 and 20 000 clonotypes per sample. After downsampling to 27 000 UMIs, diversity was calculated as the inverse Simpson index using the vegan R package. Paired Mann-Whitney U tests on discordant twin pairs were used, with Benjamini-Hochberg multiple-testing correction. TCRdb reprocessed the reads and provides one entry for every CDR3 protein sequence; no DNA is given. Here the V and J calls rest on TCRdb's processing, not on the authors' analysis. The table for this sample records roughly 150,000 distinct CDR3 sequences. Of the sample, 2.4% is held by the ten largest clones.

In this chain, TRBV4-2 is recombined with TRBJ1-4. Sequencing input: blood. The receptor was isolated from a human donor with ulcerative colitis or Crohn's disease, or a healthy co-twin of an affected twin (not recorded which). CDR3 sequence: CASSQGDQTRTNEKLFF.